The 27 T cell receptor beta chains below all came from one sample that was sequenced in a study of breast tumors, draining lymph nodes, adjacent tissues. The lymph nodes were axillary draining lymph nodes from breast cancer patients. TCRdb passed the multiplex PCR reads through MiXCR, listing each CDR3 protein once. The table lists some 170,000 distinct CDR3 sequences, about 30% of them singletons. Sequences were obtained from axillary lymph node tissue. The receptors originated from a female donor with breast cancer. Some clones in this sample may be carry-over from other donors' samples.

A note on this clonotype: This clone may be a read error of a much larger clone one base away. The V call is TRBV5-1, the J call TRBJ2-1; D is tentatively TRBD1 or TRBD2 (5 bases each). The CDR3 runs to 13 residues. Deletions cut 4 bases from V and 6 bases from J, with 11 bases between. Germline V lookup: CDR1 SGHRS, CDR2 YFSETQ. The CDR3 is CASSEGPRNEQFF. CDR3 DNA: TGCGCCAGCAGCGAGGGACCACGCAATGAGCAGTTCTTC.

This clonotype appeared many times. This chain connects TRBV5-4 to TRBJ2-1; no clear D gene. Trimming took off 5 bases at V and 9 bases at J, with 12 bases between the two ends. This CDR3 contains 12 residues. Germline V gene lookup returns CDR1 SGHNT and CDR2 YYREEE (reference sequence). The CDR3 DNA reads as TGTGCCAGCAGTCTTGGTACAGCTGAGCAGTTCTTC. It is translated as CASSLGTAEQFF.

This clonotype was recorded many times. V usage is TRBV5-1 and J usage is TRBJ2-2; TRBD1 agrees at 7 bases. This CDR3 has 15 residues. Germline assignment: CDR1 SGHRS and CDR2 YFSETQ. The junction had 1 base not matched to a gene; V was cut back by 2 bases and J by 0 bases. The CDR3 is CASSFDRANTGELFF. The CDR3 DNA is TGCGCCAGCAGCTTTGACAGGGCGAACACCGGGGAGCTGTTTTTT. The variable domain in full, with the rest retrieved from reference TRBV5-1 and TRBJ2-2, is KAGVTQTPRYLIKTRGQQVTLSCSPISGHRSVSWYQQTPGQGLQFLFEYFSETQRNKGNFPGRFSGRQFSNSRSEMNVSTLELGDSALYLCASSFDRANTGELFFGEGSRLTVL.

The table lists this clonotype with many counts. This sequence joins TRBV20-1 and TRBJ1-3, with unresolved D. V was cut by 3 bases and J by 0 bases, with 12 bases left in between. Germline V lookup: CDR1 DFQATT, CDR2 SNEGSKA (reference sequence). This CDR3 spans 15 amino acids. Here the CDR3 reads CSASPDVRSGNTIYF. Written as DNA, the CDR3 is TGCAGTGCTAGCCCCGACGTACGCTCTGGAAACACCATATATTTT.

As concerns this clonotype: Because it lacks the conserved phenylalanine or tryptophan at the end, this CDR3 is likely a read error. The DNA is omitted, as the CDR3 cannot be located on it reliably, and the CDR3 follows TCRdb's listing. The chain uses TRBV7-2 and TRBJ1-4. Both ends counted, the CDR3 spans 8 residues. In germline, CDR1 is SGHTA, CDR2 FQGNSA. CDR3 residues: CASSQRVS.

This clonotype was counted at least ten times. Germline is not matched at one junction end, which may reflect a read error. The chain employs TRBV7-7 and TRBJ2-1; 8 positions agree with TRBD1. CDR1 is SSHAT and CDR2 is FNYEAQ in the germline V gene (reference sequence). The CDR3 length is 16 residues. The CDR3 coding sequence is TGTGCTAGCAGCTTAGCAGACAGGGGTTCCTACAATGAGCAGTTCTTC. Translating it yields CASSLADRGSYNEQFF. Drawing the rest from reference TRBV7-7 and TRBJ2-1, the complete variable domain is GAGVSQSPRYKVTKRGQDVTLRCDPISSHATLYWYQQALGQGPEFLTYFNYEAQPDKSGLPSDRFSAERPEGSISTLTIQRTEQRDSAMYRCASSLADRGSYNEQFFGPGTRLTVL.

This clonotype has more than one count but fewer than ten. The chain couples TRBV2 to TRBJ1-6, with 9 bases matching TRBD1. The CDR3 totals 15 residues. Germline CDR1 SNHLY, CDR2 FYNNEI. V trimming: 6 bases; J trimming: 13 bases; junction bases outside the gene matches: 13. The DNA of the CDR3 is TGTGCCAGCAGGCCCGGGACAGGGAAAAAAATTCCCCTCCACTTT. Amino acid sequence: CASRPGTGKKIPLHF.

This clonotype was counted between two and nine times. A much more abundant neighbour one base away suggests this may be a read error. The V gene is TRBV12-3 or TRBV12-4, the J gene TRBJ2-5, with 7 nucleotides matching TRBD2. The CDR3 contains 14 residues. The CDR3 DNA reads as TGTGCTTCCAAGTTTGGGGGGGGTGTTGAGATCCAGTACTTC. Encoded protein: CASKFGGGVEIQYF.

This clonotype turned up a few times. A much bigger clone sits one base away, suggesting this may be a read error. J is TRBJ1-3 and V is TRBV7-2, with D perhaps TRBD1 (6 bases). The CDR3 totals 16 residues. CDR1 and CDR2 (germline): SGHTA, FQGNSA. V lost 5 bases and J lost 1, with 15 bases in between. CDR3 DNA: TGTGCCAGCAGCCTAAGGGGGGGGGCTTCTGGAAACACCATATATTTT. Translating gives CASSLRGGASGNTIYF.

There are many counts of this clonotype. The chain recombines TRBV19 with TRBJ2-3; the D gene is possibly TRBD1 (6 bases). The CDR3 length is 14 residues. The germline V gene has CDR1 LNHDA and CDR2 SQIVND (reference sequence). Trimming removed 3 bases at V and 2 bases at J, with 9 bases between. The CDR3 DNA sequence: TGTGCCAGTAGTATGAGGGGGATCACAGATACGCAGTATTTT. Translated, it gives CASSMRGITDTQYF.

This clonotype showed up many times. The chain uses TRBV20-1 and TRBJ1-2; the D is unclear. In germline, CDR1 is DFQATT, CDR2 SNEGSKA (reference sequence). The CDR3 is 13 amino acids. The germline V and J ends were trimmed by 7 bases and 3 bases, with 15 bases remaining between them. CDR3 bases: TGCAGTGAAAGTCCCTGGGTTGACTATGGCTACACCTTC. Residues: CSESPWVDYGYTF.

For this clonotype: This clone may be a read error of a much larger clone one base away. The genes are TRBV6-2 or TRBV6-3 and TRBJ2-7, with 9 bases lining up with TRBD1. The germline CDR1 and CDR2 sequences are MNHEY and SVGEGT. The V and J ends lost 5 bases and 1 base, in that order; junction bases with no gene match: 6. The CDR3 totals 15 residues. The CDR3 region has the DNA TGTGCCAGCAGTGAATTCGGGACAGGGTCCTACGAGCAGTACTTC. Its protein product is CASSEFGTGSYEQYF.

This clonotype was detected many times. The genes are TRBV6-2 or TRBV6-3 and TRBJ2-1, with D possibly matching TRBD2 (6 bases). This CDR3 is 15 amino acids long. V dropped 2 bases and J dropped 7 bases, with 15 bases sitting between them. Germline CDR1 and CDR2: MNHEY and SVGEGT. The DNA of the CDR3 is TGTGCCAGCAGTTACGGAGGTGTCGGGGGTAATGAGCAGTTCTTC. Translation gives CASSYGGVGGNEQFF.

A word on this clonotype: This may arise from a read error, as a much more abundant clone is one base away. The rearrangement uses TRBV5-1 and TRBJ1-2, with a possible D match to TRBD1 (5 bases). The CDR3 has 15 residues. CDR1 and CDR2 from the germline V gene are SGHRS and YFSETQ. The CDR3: CASSLAPIGEYGCTF. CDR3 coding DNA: TGCGCCAGCAGCTTGGCCCCTATAGGGGAGTATGGCTGCACCTTC.

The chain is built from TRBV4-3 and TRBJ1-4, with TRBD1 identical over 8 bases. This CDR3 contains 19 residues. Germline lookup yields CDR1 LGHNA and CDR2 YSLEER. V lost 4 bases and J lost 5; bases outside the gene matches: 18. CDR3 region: CASSLYSTGQGEGNEKLFF. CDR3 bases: TGCGCCAGCAGCCTTTATTCGACAGGACAGGGCGAGGGGAATGAAAAACTGTTTTTT.

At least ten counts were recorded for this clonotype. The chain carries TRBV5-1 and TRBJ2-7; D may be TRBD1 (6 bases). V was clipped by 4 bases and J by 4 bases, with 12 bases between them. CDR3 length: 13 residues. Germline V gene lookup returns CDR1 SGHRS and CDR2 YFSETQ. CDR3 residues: CASSRVQGYEQYF. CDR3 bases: TGCGCCAGCAGCCGAGTACAGGGTTACGAGCAGTACTTC. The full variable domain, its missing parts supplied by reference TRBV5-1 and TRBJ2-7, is KAGVTQTPRYLIKTRGQQVTLSCSPISGHRSVSWYQQTPGQGLQFLFEYFSETQRNKGNFPGRFSGRQFSNSRSEMNVSTLELGDSALYLCASSRVQGYEQYFGPGTRLTVT.

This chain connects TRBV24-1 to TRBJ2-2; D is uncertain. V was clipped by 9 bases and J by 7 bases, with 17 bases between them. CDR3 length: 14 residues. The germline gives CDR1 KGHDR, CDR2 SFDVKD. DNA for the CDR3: TGTGCCACCTCCCCCATGGGTTCGGGCGGGGAGCTGTTTTTT. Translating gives CATSPMGSGGELFF.

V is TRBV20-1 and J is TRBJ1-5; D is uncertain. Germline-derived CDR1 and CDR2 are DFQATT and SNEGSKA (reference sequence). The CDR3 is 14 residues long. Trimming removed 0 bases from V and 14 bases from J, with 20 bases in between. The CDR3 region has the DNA TGCAGTGCTAGAGATCGTAGCGGGAATAGCTATGAGCATTTT. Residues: CSARDRSGNSYEHF.

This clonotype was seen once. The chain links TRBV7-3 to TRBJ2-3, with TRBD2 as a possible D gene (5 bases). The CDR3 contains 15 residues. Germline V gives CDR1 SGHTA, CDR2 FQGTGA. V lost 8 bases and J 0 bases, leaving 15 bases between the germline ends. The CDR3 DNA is TGTGCCAGCGGCACCGAGGGATCCAGCACAGATACGCAGTATTTT. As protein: CASGTEGSSTDTQYF.

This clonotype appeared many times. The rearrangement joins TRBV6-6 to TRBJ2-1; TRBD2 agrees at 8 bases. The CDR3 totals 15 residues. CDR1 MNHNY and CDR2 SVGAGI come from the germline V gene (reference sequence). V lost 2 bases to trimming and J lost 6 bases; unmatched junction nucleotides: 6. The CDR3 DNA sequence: TGTGCCAGCAGTTACGGACAGCGGGAGCGCAATGAGCAGTTCTTC. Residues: CASSYGQRERNEQFF.

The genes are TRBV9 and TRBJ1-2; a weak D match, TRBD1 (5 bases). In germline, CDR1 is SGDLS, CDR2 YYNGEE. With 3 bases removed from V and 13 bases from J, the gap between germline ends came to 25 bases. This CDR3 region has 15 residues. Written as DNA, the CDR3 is TGTGCCAGCAGCGCTGTTCCGGGACGGGGTTCTGGAACCACCTTC. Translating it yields CASSAVPGRGSGTTF. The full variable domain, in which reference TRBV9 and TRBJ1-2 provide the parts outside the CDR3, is DSGVTQTPKHLITATGQRVTLRCSPRSGDLSVYWYQQSLDQGLQFLIQYYNGEERAKGNILERFSAQQFPDLHSELNLSSLELGDSALYFCASSAVPGRGSGTTFGSGTRLTVV.

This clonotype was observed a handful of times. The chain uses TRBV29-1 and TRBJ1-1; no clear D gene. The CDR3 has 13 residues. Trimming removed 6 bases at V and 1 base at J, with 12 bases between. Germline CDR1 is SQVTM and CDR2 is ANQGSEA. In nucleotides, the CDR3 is TGCAGCGTCCGTTTAGCGGGGAACACTGAAGCTTTCTTT. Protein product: CSVRLAGNTEAFF.

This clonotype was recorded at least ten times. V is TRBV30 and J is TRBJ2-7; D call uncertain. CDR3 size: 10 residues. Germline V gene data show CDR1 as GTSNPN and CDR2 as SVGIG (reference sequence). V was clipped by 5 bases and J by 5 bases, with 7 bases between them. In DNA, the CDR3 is TGTGCCTGGGGTAACAACGAGCAGTACTTC. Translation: CAWGNNEQYF.

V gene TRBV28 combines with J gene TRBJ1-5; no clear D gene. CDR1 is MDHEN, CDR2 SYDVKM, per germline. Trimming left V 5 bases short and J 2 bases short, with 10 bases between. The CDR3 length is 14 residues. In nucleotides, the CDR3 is TGTGCCAGCAGTCCCCGGGCCCGCAATCAGCCCCAGCATTTT. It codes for CASSPRARNQPQHF.

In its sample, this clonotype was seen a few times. The CDR3 DNA sequence: TGTGCCAGCAGGGGACAGCCCCCCCTTCGAGATACGCAGTATTTT. Protein product: CASRGQPPLRDTQYF. This chain uses TRBV27 with TRBJ2-3; 7 bases align to TRBD1. V shed 6 bases, J shed 5 bases, and the junction held 11 bases outside the gene matches. The V gene's germline CDR1 is MNHEY and CDR2 SMNVEV (reference sequence). This CDR3 comprises 15 residues.

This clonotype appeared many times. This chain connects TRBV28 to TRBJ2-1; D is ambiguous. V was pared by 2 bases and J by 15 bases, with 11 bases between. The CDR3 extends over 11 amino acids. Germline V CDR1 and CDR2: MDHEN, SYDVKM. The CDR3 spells CASSLRPLWFF. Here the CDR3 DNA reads TGTGCCAGCAGTTTACGTCCCTTGTGGTTCTTC.

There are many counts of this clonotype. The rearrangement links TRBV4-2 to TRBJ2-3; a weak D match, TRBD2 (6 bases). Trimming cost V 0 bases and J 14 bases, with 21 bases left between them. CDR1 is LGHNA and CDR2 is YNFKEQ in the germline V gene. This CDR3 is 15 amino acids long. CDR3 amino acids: CASSQDASGQTGGYF. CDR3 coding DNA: TGTGCCAGCAGCCAAGATGCCTCGGGTCAAACCGGGGGGTATTTT.